One sample yielded the 23 T cell receptor beta chains listed below, sequenced in a study of T cell repertoires in cytomegalovirus infection. TCRdb reprocessed the reads via MiXCR and lists one record per CDR3 protein. The table includes around 530,000 distinct CDR3 sequences, approximately 15% detected once. The specimen was CD8+ T cells from PBMCs. These receptors all come from a human donor in good health (CMV status not recorded). Some clones in this sample may be carry-over from other donors' samples.

In this sample, this clonotype turned up a few times. The chain has TRBV7-9 and TRBJ2-3; D remains unclear. The germline V gene has CDR1 SEHNR and CDR2 FQNEAQ (reference sequence). Trimming pared 5 bases from V and 0 bases from J, leaving 12 bases between. The CDR3 contains 15 residues. This chain's CDR3 is CASSPTGPSTDTQYF. CDR3 nucleotides: TGTGCCAGCAGCCCCACGGGTCCTAGCACAGATACGCAGTATTTT.

The V call is TRBV11-2, the J call TRBJ2-1; 8 bases line up with TRBD2. The CDR3 runs to 15 residues. CDR1 and CDR2 from the germline V gene are SGHAT and FQNNGV. Germline trimming cut 5 bases from V and 8 bases from J; bases unmatched to any gene: 11. Here the CDR3 reads CASSEYGRAPHEQFF. For the CDR3, the DNA is TGTGCCAGCAGCGAATACGGGAGGGCCCCCCATGAGCAGTTCTTC.

The chain recombines TRBV6-6 with TRBJ2-1, with TRBD2 matching over 9 bases. J gave up 5 bases and V 5 bases, and 10 bases lay outside the gene matches. From germline, CDR1 is MNHNY and CDR2 SVGAGI (reference sequence). The CDR3 consists of 16 residues. CDR3 region: CASSPGVSGSNNEQFF. DNA of the CDR3: TGTGCCAGCAGTCCAGGGGTTAGCGGGAGTAACAATGAGCAGTTCTTC.

This clonotype occurred many times. DNA for the CDR3: TGTGCCAGCAGCTTAACGGGGACAGGAGTTGAAGCTTTCTTT. This gives the protein CASSLTGTGVEAFF. The chain employs TRBV7-3 and TRBJ1-1, with 8 bases lining up with TRBD1. V lost 0 bases to trimming and J lost 7 bases; unmatched junction nucleotides: 4. CDR3 length equals 14 residues. Germline assignment: CDR1 SGHTA and CDR2 FQGTGA.

This clonotype showed up many times. The V and J genes are TRBV28 and TRBJ2-2; 7 nucleotides agree with TRBD2. Per the germline V gene, CDR1 is MDHEN and CDR2 is SYDVKM. The CDR3 is 17 residues long. V lost 7 bases, J lost 0 bases, and 11 bases stayed unmatched. The CDR3 is CASISGTKRSNTGELFF. The CDR3 DNA is TGTGCCAGCATTTCCGGGACTAAAAGATCGAACACCGGGGAGCTGTTTTTT. The full variable domain, its missing parts supplied by reference TRBV28 and TRBJ2-2, is DVKVTQSSRYLVKRTGEKVFLECVQDMDHENMFWYRQDPGLGLRLIYFSYDVKMKEKGDIPEGYSVSREKKERFSLILESASTNQTSMYLCASISGTKRSNTGELFFGEGSRLTVL.

Worth noting for this clonotype: A much bigger clone sits one base away, suggesting this may be a read error. Given the absence of the conserved phenylalanine or tryptophan at the CDR3 end, a read error is likely. The rearrangement joins TRBV28 to TRBJ2-7; 9 bases fit TRBD2. CDR3 length: 15 residues. Germline V gene sequence: CDR1 MDHEN, CDR2 SYDVKM. Trimming at V came to 6 bases and at J to 7 bases, leaving 13 bases not matched to a gene. The CDR3, as DNA: TGTGCCAGCAGCCTCGATAGCGGGAGAAAGGGGGAGCAGTACTTA. Protein sequence: CASSLDSGRKGEQYL.

This clonotype was detected many times. The genes are TRBV7-9 and TRBJ2-7; the match to TRBD1 covers 8 bases. The CDR3 covers 13 residues. Germline CDR1 is SEHNR and CDR2 is FQNEAQ (reference sequence). V lost 5 bases to trimming and J lost 4 bases; unmatched junction nucleotides: 4. The CDR3 protein is CASSRQGRYEQYF. The CDR3 nucleotides are TGTGCCAGCAGCCGACAGGGGAGGTACGAGCAGTACTTC.

The rearrangement joins TRBV5-1 to TRBJ1-2, with 10 bases that match TRBD1. Germline V CDR1 and CDR2: SGHRS, YFSETQ. The CDR3 extends over 15 amino acids. Trimming cost V 4 bases and J 7 bases; bases outside gene matches: 10. CDR3 protein: CASSLPGTGVRGYTF. CDR3 in DNA: TGCGCCAGCAGCCTCCCCGGGACAGGGGTGCGTGGCTACACCTTC.

CDR3 nucleotide sequence: TGTGCCACTTCCGAGCCCAGGGGGCGGGAAAAACTGTTTTTT. It codes for CATSEPRGREKLFF. This chain joins TRBV15 and TRBJ1-4; TRBD1 matches 8 bases. J lost 8 bases, V lost 9 bases, and 11 bases had no gene match. This CDR3 spans 14 amino acids. Germline loops: CDR1 LNHNV, CDR2 YYDKDF (reference sequence).

This clonotype has more than one count but fewer than ten. The rearrangement uses TRBV20-1 and TRBJ1-2; D may be TRBD1 (6 bases). With 3 bases removed from V and 1 base from J, the gap between germline ends came to 12 bases. The CDR3 spans 14 residues. Germline CDR1 reads DFQATT; CDR2 reads SNEGSKA (reference sequence). The CDR3, as DNA: TGCAGTGCTAGTCGGGGGCGAGATAACTATGGCTACACCTTC. The encoded protein is CSASRGRDNYGYTF.

The J gene is TRBJ1-1, the V gene TRBV7-6, with D uncertain. V was pared by 1 base and J by 3 bases, with 6 bases between. This CDR3 comprises 13 residues. The germline CDR1 and CDR2 sequences are SGHVS and FNYEAQ. The chain's CDR3 is CASSLVRDTEAFF. Written as DNA, the CDR3 is TGTGCCAGCAGCTTAGTCCGAGACACTGAAGCTTTCTTT.

The chain employs TRBV6-5 and TRBJ1-1; D not resolved. Germline V gene data show CDR1 as MNHEY and CDR2 as SVGAGI. This CDR3 has 13 residues. V was cut by 5 bases and J by 5 bases, with 12 bases left in between. The CDR3 DNA reads TGTGCCAGCAGTAACAGTTTCGAGACTGAAGCTTTCTTT. It is translated as CASSNSFETEAFF.

CDR3 sequence: CAIKGTGPEQYF. For the CDR3, the DNA is TGTGCCATCAAGGGGACAGGGCCCGAGCAGTACTTC. The chain combines TRBV10-3 with TRBJ2-7; 9 positions match TRBD1. Germline CDR1 is ENHRY and CDR2 is SYGVKD. Germline trimming cut 7 bases from V and 6 bases from J; bases unmatched to any gene: 4. The CDR3 has 12 residues.

This chain links TRBV19 with TRBJ2-1; 8 nucleotides line up with TRBD1. The CDR3 runs 17 residues. In germline, CDR1 is LNHDA, CDR2 SQIVND (reference sequence). V lost 4 bases, J lost 1 base, and 9 bases stayed unmatched. DNA for the CDR3: TGTGCCAGTAGTACCTTAACAGGGGGTAAGTCCTACAATGAGCAGTTCTTC. Encoded protein: CASSTLTGGKSYNEQFF. Full variable domain (missing parts from reference TRBV19 and TRBJ2-1): DGGITQSPKYLFRKEGQNVTLSCEQNLNHDAMYWYRQDPGQGLRLIYYSQIVNDFQKGDIAEGYSVSREKKESFPLTVTSAQKNPTAFYLCASSTLTGGKSYNEQFFGPGTRLTVL.

There are many counts of this clonotype. This rearrangement joins TRBV7-9 to TRBJ1-5; TRBD1 matches 8 bases. Germline V CDR1 and CDR2: SEHNR, FQNEAQ (reference sequence). CDR3 length equals 14 residues. J gave up 8 bases and V 5 bases, and 8 bases lay outside the gene matches. The CDR3 protein is CASSRDRLNEPQHF. The CDR3 nucleotides read TGTGCCAGCAGCCGGGACAGGTTAAACGAGCCCCAGCATTTT.

V gene TRBV5-1 combines with J gene TRBJ2-5; D may be TRBD2 (6 bases). This CDR3 is built from 19 residues. Per germline, CDR1 SGHRS and CDR2 YFSETQ. The ends were cut back, 5 bases at V and 2 bases at J, with 28 bases in the middle. CDR3 sequence: CASSPQRGSGTITQETQYF. The CDR3, as DNA: TGCGCCAGCAGTCCCCAGAGGGGTAGCGGAACGATTACTCAAGAGACCCAGTACTTC.

This clonotype was observed a few times. J is TRBJ2-7 and V is TRBV27; TRBD2 matches at 9 bases. CDR1 is MNHEY, CDR2 SMNVEV, per germline (reference sequence). The CDR3 is 14 amino acids. V was pared by 3 bases and J by 3 bases, with 3 bases of the junction left unmatched. For the CDR3, the DNA is TGTGCCAGCAGTTTGAAACTAGCGGGCTACGAGCAGTACTTC. Translating gives CASSLKLAGYEQYF.

This clonotype was observed a few times. V usage is TRBV6-6 and J usage is TRBJ1-5; D ambiguous. Per germline, CDR1 MNHNY and CDR2 SVGAGI (reference sequence). The CDR3 is 14 residues long. Trimming pared 0 bases from V and 5 bases from J, leaving 8 bases between. This CDR3 is CASSYSRPDQPQHF. The CDR3, as DNA: TGTGCCAGCAGTTACTCTCGGCCGGATCAGCCCCAGCATTTT.

This clonotype came up a few times. The chain has TRBV20-1 and TRBJ2-5; 11 bases line up with TRBD2. The CDR3 totals 14 residues. The V gene's germline CDR1 is DFQATT and CDR2 SNEGSKA (reference sequence). Trimming cost V 3 bases and J 5 bases; bases outside gene matches: 5. The CDR3 sequence: CSASLAGGRETQYF. CDR3 bases: TGCAGTGCTAGCCTAGCGGGGGGCAGGGAGACCCAGTACTTC.

In this sample, this clonotype turned up a few times. The J gene is TRBJ2-7, the V gene TRBV7-9; 11 bases are shared with TRBD1. The CDR3 covers 14 residues. Looked up from germline, CDR1 is SEHNR and CDR2 is FQNEAQ (reference sequence). J lost 4 bases, V lost 4 bases, and 3 bases had no gene match. CDR3 nucleotides: TGTGCCAGCAGCTCGGACAGGGGGCGATACGAGCAGTACTTC. Translated, it gives CASSSDRGRYEQYF.

This chain links TRBV2 with TRBJ1-2, with a tentative D call TRBD1 (5 bases). This CDR3 spans 13 amino acids. CDR1 SNHLY and CDR2 FYNNEI come from the germline V gene. The V gene lost 5 bases and the J gene lost 6 bases, with 13 bases spanning the gap. The CDR3 coding sequence is TGTGCCAGCAGTATAGGGACGGGGAATGGCTACACCTTC. This translates into CASSIGTGNGYTF.

The chain carries TRBV19 and TRBJ2-7, with D possibly matching TRBD1 (5 bases). CDR3 length: 13 residues. Germline CDR1 reads LNHDA; CDR2 reads SQIVND (reference sequence). The ends were cut back, 3 bases at V and 2 bases at J, with 8 bases in the middle. CDR3 nucleotide sequence: TGTGCCAGTAGTATCTCAGGGCCCTACGAGCAGTACTTC. Translated, it gives CASSISGPYEQYF.

The chain joins TRBV27 to TRBJ1-4; D possibly corresponds to TRBD1 (5 bases). V was shortened by 3 bases and J by 4 bases, with 9 bases between the two germline ends. CDR3 size: 14 residues. Germline CDR1 reads MNHEY; CDR2 reads SMNVEV (reference sequence). Here the CDR3 reads CASSLAGRNEKLFF. The CDR3 DNA reads TGTGCCAGCAGTTTGGCAGGGCGTAATGAAAAACTGTTTTTT.